This T cell receptor beta chain was recorded in a study of shared T cell receptors in the human thymus. Per the germline V gene, CDR1 is MNHEY and CDR2 is SMNVEV (reference sequence). The CDR3 is 17 residues long. Germline trimming cut 3 bases from V and 4 bases from J; bases unmatched to any gene: 10. Sequenced by immunoSEQ multiplex PCR; TCRdb stores in-frame clones only, minus some. The sample has some 760,000 clones; approximately 83% are singletons. The sample was also reused in another study, on human thymus T cells. As that study records: From resections taken during corrective heart surgery, the thymus tissue was obtained. What appeared biased in thymic and blood repertoires was the usage of V and J genes.

The chain recombines TRBV27 with TRBJ2-5; TRBD2 agrees at 11 bases. The source material was thymocytes. The sequence came from a girl under three years old with a congenital heart defect. The CDR3 DNA reads as TGTGCCAGCAGTTTCCGGATAGCGGGGGGGCCAGGAGAGACCCAGTACTTC. Translation: CASSFRIAGGPGETQYF.